This T cell receptor (beta chain) is drawn from a study of T cells after yellow fever vaccination (dated 2019 in TCRdb). Broadly, across the study: The SMART-Seq v4 Ultra Low Input RNA kit was used to prepare libraries from fractions with low cell numbers. To track T-cell clones before and after primary and booster YFV17D yellow fever vaccination, bulk TCR alpha and beta repertoires were sequenced longitudinally. Two healthy male donors made up the cohort, one aged 18 to 29 years and the other aged 30 to 40 years. Blood samples were taken at several timepoints before and after primary and secondary immunization, and bulk PBMC replicates and cell subsets were isolated. Overall results and qualifications from the work: A small share of clonotypes was detected in both CD4 and CD8 compartments, with the overlap likely arising from convergent recombination. The study included only a couple of donors, which limits how far the findings can be generalized. Compared with the primary T-cell response, the secondary T-cell response was weaker but faster, peaking on day 5 rather than day 15. Computational filtering was needed because FACS-sorted repertoires could contain abundant contaminating clonotypes from the bulk population. Most clones expanded after primary vaccination were re-detected after the booster (about 95% of CD4 and about 88% of CD8), suggesting broad memory maintenance.

This clonotype has just a few counts. Its antigen is unknown. Base qualities are not provided; no much larger clone lies one nucleotide away. The treatment or condition label for this specimen denotes: live attenuated yellow fever vaccine strain. At each blood-draw timepoint, two biological replicates of bulk PBMCs were obtained. A standard Ficoll-Paque protocol was used to isolate PBMCs from peripheral blood. RNA was extracted with TriZol from bulk PBMCs, CD4 and CD8 fractions, and dextramer-positive and dextramer-negative fractions. Synthesis of TCR cDNA relied on 5'RACE template switching, a step that introduced a universal primer site along with unique molecular identifiers. Priming of cDNA synthesis was performed from both the TCR alpha and TCR beta constant segments. Two PCR steps were used to amplify libraries, with sample barcodes and sequencing adapters being added in the second step. Libraries were sequenced on Illumina HiSeq 2500 (2x100 bp) or NovaSeq (2x150 bp). The source study handled its data this way. Demultiplexing of reads and collapsing into UMI consensus sequences were performed with MIGEC, and V(D)J alignment was carried out with MiXCR. Vaccine-responding clonotypes were identified with edgeR using replicate PBMC samples, with FDR below 0.01 and a log2 fold change above 5 up to day 15 being required. Bulk clonotypes were assigned CD4 or CD8 identity according to which sequenced CD4 or CD8 repertoire held them at higher abundance. Through fastp at Q25 and MiXCR, TCRdb rebuilt clones from the public reads, retaining in-frame beta chains. Records with the same CDR3 protein are collapsed into one entry carrying the most frequent genes and DNA. The V and J calls here are based on TCRdb, not the publication. For this sample there are some 300,000 distinct CDR3 sequences; 8.1% appear just once. About 16% of the sample goes to the ten largest clones.

The germline V gene (reference sequence) specifies LNHDA as CDR1 and SQIVND as CDR2. The V end loses 10 bases and the J end loses 2 bases, and a stretch of 15 bases separates them. There are 14 amino acids in the CDR3, from cysteine to phenylalanine inclusive. Solely the CDR3 DNA is kept, with 42 bases framed from the first base. The origin of this receptor is a man between 18 and 35 years old who received the YFV17D yellow fever vaccine. Material: PBMCs, obtained around 45 days after the first yellow fever vaccination. The rearrangement joined TRBV19 to TRBJ2-1; the D gene is possibly TRBD2, with 5 bases matching. CDR3 protein: CATKRLPPYNEQFF. The nucleotides are TGTGCCACTAAGCGGCTGCCGCCCTACAATGAGCAGTTCTTC.